Listed here are 6 T cell receptor beta chains from one sample, sequenced in a study of T cell repertoires in cytomegalovirus infection. TCRdb ran MiXCR on the reads and lists one entry per CDR3 protein. The repertoire consists of 600,000 to 800,000 distinct CDR3 sequences, with 24% occurring once and the leading ten covering around 8%. The source material was CD8+ T cells from PBMCs. These receptors all come from a human donor in good health (CMV status not recorded). Some clones in this sample may be carry-over from other donors' samples.

The rearrangement links TRBV11-2 to TRBJ2-3, with D perhaps assigned TRBD1 or TRBD2 (6 bases each). Between the trimmed V and J ends, which lost 4 bases and 6 bases, there was a span of 17 bases. This CDR3 region has 15 residues. Germline-derived CDR1 and CDR2 are SGHAT and FQNNGV. Written as DNA, the CDR3 is TGTGCCAGCAGCTGGCGATGGGGGGCGGAGGATACGCAGTATTTT. Its translation is CASSWRWGAEDTQYF.

This rearrangement joins TRBV28 to TRBJ2-3; TRBD2 agrees at 10 bases. V dropped 10 bases and J dropped 0; count of bases not matched to a gene: 10. CDR1 and CDR2 (germline): MDHEN, SYDVKM. The CDR3 is made up of 16 amino acids. CDR3 coding DNA: TGTGCCAACAGACCTCTACTAGCGGGGAGCACAGATACGCAGTATTTT. Its translation: CANRPLLAGSTDTQYF.

The chain uses TRBV12-3 or TRBV12-4 and TRBJ1-2; the match to TRBD1 covers 8 bases. This CDR3 region has 15 residues. With 5 bases clipped from V and 7 bases from J, the junction kept 12 bases outside the gene matches. Here the CDR3 reads CASSPLGDRLGGYTF. CDR3 nucleotides: TGTGCCAGCAGTCCCCTGGGGGACAGGTTGGGTGGCTACACCTTC.

This clonotype showed up many times. The chain couples TRBV6-2 or TRBV6-3 to TRBJ1-2; no clear D. Trimming stripped 3 bases from V and 8 bases from J, with 10 bases between. Germline CDR1 is MNHEY and CDR2 is SVGEGT. This CDR3 spans 12 amino acids. The CDR3 sequence: CASSYFLGGYTF. The CDR3 DNA reads TGTGCCAGCAGTTATTTTCTCGGCGGCTACACCTTC.

A word on this clonotype: Being one base from a much bigger clone, this may be a read error. The V gene is TRBV7-9, the J gene TRBJ1-6; D unclear. Trimming left V 2 bases short and J 5 bases short, with 13 bases between. The CDR3 totals 16 residues. Germline CDR1 reads SEHNR; CDR2 reads FQNEAQ (reference sequence). CDR3 nucleotide sequence: TGTGCCAGCAGCTTACCCGTGGGCCCCAATAATTCACCCCTCCACTTT. Protein sequence: CASSLPVGPNNSPLHF. The full variable domain, rest sourced from reference TRBV7-9 and TRBJ1-6, is DTGVSQNPRHKITKRGQNVTFRCDPISEHNRLYWYRQTLGQGPEFLTYFQNEAQLEKSRLLSDRFSAERPKGSFSTLEIQRTEQGDSAMYLCASSLPVGPNNSPLHFGNGTRLTVT.

The chain is built from TRBV29-1 and TRBJ2-7; 8 bases fit TRBD2. The CDR3 sequence is 14 residues long. After removal of 3 bases from V and 2 bases from J, the junction contained 6 bases not matched to a gene. Germline assignment: CDR1 SQVTM and CDR2 ANQGSEA. The CDR3 region is CSVDGVAGTYEQYF. CDR3 sequence (DNA): TGCAGCGTTGACGGGGTAGCGGGAACCTACGAGCAGTACTTC.